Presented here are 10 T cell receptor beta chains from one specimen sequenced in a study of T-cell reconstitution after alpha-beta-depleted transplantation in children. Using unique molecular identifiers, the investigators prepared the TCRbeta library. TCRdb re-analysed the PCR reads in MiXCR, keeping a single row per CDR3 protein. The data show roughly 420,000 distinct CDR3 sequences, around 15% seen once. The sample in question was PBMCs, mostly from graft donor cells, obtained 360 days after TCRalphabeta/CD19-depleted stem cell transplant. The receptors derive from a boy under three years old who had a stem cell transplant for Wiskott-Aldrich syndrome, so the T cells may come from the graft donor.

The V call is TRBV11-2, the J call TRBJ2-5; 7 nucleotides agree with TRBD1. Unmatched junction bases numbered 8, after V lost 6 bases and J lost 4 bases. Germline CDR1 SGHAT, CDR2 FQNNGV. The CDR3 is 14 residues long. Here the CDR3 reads CASRIPGGRETQYF. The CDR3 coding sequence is TGTGCCAGCAGAATACCAGGGGGACGAGAGACCCAGTACTTC. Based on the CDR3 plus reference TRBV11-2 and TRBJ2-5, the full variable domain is EAGVAQSPRYKIIEKRQSVAFWCNPISGHATLYWYQQILGQGPKLLIQFQNNGVVDDSQLPKDRFSAERLKGVDSTLKIQPAKLEDSAVYLCASRIPGGRETQYFGPGTRLLVL.

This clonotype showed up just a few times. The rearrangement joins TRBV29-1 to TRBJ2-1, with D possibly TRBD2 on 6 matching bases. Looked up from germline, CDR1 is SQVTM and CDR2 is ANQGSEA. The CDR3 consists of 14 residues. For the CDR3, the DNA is TGCAGTCATTCGGTGGCGGGACTTTACAATGAGCAGTTCTTC. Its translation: CSHSVAGLYNEQFF.

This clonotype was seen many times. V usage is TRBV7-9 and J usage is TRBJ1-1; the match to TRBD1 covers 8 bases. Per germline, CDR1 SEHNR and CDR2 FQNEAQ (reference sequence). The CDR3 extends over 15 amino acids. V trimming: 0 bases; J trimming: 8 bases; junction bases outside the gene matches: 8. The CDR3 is CASSLAQGAASEAFF. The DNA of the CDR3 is TGTGCCAGCAGCTTAGCTCAGGGGGCGGCAAGCGAAGCTTTCTTT. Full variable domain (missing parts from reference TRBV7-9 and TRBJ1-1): DTGVSQNPRHKITKRGQNVTFRCDPISEHNRLYWYRQTLGQGPEFLTYFQNEAQLEKSRLLSDRFSAERPKGSFSTLEIQRTEQGDSAMYLCASSLAQGAASEAFFGQGTRLTVV.

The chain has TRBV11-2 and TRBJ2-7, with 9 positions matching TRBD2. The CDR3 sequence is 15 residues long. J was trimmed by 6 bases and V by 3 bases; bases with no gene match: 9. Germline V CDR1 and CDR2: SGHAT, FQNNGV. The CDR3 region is CASSFEGLAGSEQYF. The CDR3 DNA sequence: TGTGCCAGCAGCTTTGAGGGTCTAGCGGGGAGCGAGCAGTACTTC. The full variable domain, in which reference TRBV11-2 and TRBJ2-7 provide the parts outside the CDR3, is EAGVAQSPRYKIIEKRQSVAFWCNPISGHATLYWYQQILGQGPKLLIQFQNNGVVDDSQLPKDRFSAERLKGVDSTLKIQPAKLEDSAVYLCASSFEGLAGSEQYFGPGTRLTVT.

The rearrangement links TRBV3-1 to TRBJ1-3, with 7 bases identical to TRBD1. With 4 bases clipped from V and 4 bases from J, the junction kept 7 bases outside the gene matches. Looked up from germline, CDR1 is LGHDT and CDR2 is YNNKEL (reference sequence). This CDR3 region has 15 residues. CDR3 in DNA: TGTGCCAGCAGCCCTCCGGGACAGATAGGAAACACCATATATTTT. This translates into CASSPPGQIGNTIYF.

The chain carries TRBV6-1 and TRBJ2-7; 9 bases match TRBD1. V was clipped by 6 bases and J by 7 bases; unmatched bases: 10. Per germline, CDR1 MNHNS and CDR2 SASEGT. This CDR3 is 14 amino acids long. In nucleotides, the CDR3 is TGTGCCAGCAGAAATCGGGACAGGGCCGGGGAGCAGTACTTC. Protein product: CASRNRDRAGEQYF.

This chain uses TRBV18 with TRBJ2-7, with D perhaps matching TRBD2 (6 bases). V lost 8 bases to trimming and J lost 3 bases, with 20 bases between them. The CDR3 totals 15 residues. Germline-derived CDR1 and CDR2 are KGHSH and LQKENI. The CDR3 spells CASAMSGGPNYEQYF. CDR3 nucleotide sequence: TGTGCCAGCGCCATGTCCGGGGGTCCCAACTACGAGCAGTACTTC.

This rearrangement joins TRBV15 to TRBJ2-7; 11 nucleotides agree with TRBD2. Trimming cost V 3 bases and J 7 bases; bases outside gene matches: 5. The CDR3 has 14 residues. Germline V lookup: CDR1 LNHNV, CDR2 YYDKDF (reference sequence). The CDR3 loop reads CATSSTSGRGEQYF. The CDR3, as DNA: TGTGCCACCAGCAGCACTAGCGGGAGAGGGGAGCAGTACTTC.

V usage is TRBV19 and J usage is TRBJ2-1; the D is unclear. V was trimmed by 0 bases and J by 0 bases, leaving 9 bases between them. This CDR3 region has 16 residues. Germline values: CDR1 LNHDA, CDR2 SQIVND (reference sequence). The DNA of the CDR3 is TGTGCCAGTAGTATAGAATCCCCGCGCTCCTACAATGAGCAGTTCTTC. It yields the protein CASSIESPRSYNEQFF.

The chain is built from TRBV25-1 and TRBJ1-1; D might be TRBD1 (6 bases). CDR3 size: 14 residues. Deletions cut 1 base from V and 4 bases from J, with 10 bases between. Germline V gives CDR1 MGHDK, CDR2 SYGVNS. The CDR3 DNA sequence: TGTGCCAGCAGTGAATTTGGGGGCGTCACTGAAGCTTTCTTT. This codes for CASSEFGGVTEAFF.